This TCR beta chain was found in a study of OX40 agonist ivuxolimab in advanced cancers. Study details: Patients were treated with intravenous ivuxolimab, dosed at 0.01 to 10 mg/kg and infused every 2 weeks. Overall study results and limits: Near-lowest levels of clonal expansion characterized partial responders at 0.1-3.0 mg/kg. No determination was made of the antigen specificity of the expanded peripheral T cells. Dosing at 0.1 to 3.0 mg/kg was accompanied by clonal expansion of CD4+ and CD8+ blood T cells by week 6.

A note on this clone: What it binds is unknown.

TCRdb's table, derived via immunoSEQ multiplex PCR, lists solely in-frame clones and lacks some. The sample has 70,000 to 85,000 clones, under 95% seen once. The CDR3 extends over 14 amino acids. The J segment lost 7 bases and the V segment lost 2 bases, leaving 8 bases of the junction unmatched. CDR1 and CDR2 (germline): SGHVS, FNYEAQ. The chain is built from TRBV7-6 and TRBJ2-7, with 7 bases matching TRBD1. Sequenced material: CD4+ or CD8+ T cells sorted from blood, taken in a trial of the OX40 agonist ivuxolimab. The receptor comes from an adult with an advanced solid tumor such as melanoma, head and neck, liver or kidney cancer. The CDR3 DNA reads as TGTGCCAGCAGCTTATCCGGGGACAGCTTGGAGCAGTACTTC. This codes for CASSLSGDSLEQYF.